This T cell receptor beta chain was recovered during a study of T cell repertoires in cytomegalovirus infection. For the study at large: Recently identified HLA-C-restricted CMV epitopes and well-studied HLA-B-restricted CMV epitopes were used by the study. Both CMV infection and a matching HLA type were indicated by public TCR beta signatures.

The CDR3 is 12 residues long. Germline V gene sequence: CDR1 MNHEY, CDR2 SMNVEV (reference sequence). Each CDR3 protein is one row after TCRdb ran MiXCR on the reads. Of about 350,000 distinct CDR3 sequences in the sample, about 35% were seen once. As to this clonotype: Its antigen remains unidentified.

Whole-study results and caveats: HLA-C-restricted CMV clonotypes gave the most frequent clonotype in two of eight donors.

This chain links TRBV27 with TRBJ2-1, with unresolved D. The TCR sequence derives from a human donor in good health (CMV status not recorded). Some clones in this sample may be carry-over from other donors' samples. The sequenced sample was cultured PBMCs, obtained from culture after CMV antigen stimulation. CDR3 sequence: CAPGQNYNEQFF. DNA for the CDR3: TGTGCGCCCGGGCAAAACTACAATGAGCAGTTCTTC.